This T cell receptor beta chain was recovered during a study of a mutant IDH1 vaccine in newly diagnosed glioma (dated by TCRdb to the early 2020s). For the study in its entirety: Across visits V03 through V10, patients got a total of eight vaccinations, given in weeks 1, 3, 5, 7, 11, 15, 19 and 23. Vaccination was initiated 4-6 weeks after radiotherapy alone, or concurrently with temozolomide cycles in the chemotherapy-containing groups. The roughly 32 treated patients were approximately 62% male and about 40% female, with a mean age of approximately 38 years. Prior to enrollment, patients had been given standard therapy consisting of radiotherapy alone, temozolomide alone, or radiochemotherapy with temozolomide, with the combination given to most patients. Six visits were used for peripheral blood collection: V03 (baseline), V05, V07, V10, V12 and V13. For exploratory analyses, longitudinal TCRB deep sequencing was carried out in 25 treated patients wherever samples were available. Broader findings and caveats from the paper: The authors stated that sample limitations prevented analyses of patient blood samples from being reproduced. No apparent relationship was observed between pseudoprogression and alterations in the top peripheral T cell clonotypes detected by TCRB sequencing. Availability determined which PBMC samples were chosen for TCRB deep sequencing. Immune responses induced by the vaccine were seen in roughly 95% of patients across multiple MHC alleles.

About this clone: Its specific antigen is unknown. Base qualities are not recorded, but no much larger clone differs from it by a single base.

Including the terminal cysteine and phenylalanine, the CDR3 comprises 16 residues. The only DNA kept is the CDR3, 48 bases in frame from the first base. Taken from the germline V gene (reference sequence), the CDR1 and CDR2 loops are SEHNR and FQNEAQ. Trimming accounts for 0 bases at V and 6 bases at J, while the number of junction bases matched to no gene is 7. In the paper's terms, the time point label means: week 23, last vaccination. Each vaccine dose, consisting of 300 ug of a 20-mer mutant IDH1 peptide in Montanide, was administered subcutaneously with topical imiquimod. Newly diagnosed WHO grade 3 or 4 IDH1-mutant astrocytomas showing loss of nuclear ATRX were present in the donors. The samples were drawn from NOA16, a multicentre, single-arm, open-label phase I trial in Germany that tested a mutant IDH1 peptide vaccine in humans for the first time. Genomic DNA for TCRB sequencing was extracted from EDTA blood using the DNeasy Blood and Tissue Kit.

The library relied on the immunoSEQ multiplex PCR assay. Rearranged TCR beta chain sequences were amplified using the hsTCRB Kit according to the manufacturer's protocol. TCRB libraries were sequenced on an Illumina MiSeq. Processing in the source paper ran as follows. The proprietary platform of the kit vendor was used for demultiplexing, trimming and gene mapping. The table was pulled from immuneACCESS by TCRdb, which kept in-frame rearrangements only. Such tables lose some clones; where checked, under half of the loss comes from unresolved V genes, and the rest has no known cause. V, J and clone size reflect that table, while D and trimming were determined from the DNA. The sample table holds tens of thousands of clones, of which 75% to 85% were seen once. The ten largest clones capture more than 5% of the sample.

Recombination linked TRBV7-9 to TRBJ2-3, and TRBD2 aligns with 9 junction nucleotides. The receptor's source is a middle-aged man with glioma. Source: PBMCs, taken from a glioma patient whose treatment included an IDH1 peptide vaccine. This receptor has the CDR3 CASSLASGGIGDTQYF. The DNA reads as follows: TGTGCCAGCAGCTTAGCTAGCGGGGGCATCGGGGATACGCAGTATTTT.